The source of this TCR beta chain is a study of blood T cells in healthy people across ages. Each sample used at least 7 million PBMCs. Trimming removed 5 bases from V and 4 bases from J, with 17 bases in between. The germline CDR1 and CDR2 sequences are SGHTA and FQGNSA. The CDR3 extends over 15 amino acids. Overall study findings and caveats: Long-lived donors carried more naive CD4+ cells and greater diversity than aged donors.

As to this clonotype: Antigen: not known.

A J-beta primer mix and a sample-barcoded 5' primer were used in a second PCR of about 6 to 12 cycles. TCRdb called the 5' RACE reads again in MiXCR, with one record for every CDR3 protein. The data show 1,300,000 or so distinct CDR3 sequences, around 59% seen once. V usage is TRBV7-2 and J usage is TRBJ1-2; no definite D call. What was sequenced was blood. The TCR originated in a man younger than 35 in good health. The CDR3 loop is CASSPDGNSFYGYTF. CDR3 nucleotide sequence: TGTGCCAGCAGCCCCGACGGAAATTCTTTCTATGGCTACACCTTC.